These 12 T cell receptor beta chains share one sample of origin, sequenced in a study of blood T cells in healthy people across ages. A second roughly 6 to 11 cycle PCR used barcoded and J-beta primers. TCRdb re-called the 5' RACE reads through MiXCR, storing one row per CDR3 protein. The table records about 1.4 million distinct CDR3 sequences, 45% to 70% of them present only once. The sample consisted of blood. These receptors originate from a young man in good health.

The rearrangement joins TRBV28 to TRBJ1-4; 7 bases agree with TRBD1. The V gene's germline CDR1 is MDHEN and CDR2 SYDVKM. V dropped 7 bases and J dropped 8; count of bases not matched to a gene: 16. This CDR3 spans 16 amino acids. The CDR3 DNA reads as TGTGCCAGCACCGTGGGACAGAATTTTTTTGGGGAAAAACTGTTTTTT. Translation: CASTVGQNFFGEKLFF.

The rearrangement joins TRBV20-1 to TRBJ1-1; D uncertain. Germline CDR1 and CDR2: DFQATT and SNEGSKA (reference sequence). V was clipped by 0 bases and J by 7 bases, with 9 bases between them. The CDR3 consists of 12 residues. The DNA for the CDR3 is TGCAGTGCTAGAGATCCGGGGAGTGAAGCTTTCTTT. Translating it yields CSARDPGSEAFF.

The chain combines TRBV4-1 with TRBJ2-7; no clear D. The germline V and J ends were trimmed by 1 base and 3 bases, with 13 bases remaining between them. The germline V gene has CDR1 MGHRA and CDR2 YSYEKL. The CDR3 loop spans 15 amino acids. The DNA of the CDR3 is TGCGCCAGCAGCCAAGTCGTCGGATCATACTACGAGCAGTACTTC. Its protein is CASSQVVGSYYEQYF.

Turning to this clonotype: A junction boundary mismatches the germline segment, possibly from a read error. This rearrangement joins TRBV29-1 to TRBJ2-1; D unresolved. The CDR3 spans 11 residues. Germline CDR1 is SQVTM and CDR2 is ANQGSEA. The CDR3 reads CSVRGEETRYF. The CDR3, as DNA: TGCAGCGTTCGAGGTGAAGAGACCCGGTACTTC.

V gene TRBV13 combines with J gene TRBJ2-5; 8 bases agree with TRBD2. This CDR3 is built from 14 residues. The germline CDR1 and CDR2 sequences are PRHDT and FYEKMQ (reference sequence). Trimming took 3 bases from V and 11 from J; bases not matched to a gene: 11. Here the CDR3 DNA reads TGTGCCAGCAGCTTGCGGGGGGAGTTACGGGAGCAGTACTTC. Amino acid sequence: CASSLRGELREQYF.

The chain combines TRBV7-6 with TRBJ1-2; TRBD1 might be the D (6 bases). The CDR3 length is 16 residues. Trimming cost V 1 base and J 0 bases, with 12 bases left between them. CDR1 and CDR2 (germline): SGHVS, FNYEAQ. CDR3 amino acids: CASSLGQAGANYGYTF. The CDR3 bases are TGTGCCAGCAGCTTAGGACAGGCGGGAGCTAACTATGGCTACACCTTC.

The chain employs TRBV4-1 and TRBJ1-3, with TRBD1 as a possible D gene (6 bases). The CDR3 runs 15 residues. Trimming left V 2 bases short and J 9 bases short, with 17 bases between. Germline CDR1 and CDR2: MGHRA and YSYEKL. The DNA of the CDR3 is TGCGCCAGCAGCCAACCCCCCCGACAGGACGGCACCATATATTTT. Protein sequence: CASSQPPRQDGTIYF.

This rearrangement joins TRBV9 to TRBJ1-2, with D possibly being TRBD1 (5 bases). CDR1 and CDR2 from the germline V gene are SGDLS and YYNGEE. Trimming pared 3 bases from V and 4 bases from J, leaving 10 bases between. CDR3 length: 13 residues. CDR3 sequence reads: CASSGGTLYGYTF. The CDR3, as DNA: TGTGCCAGCAGCGGAGGGACGCTCTATGGCTACACCTTC. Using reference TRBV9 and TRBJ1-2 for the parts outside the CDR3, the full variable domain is DSGVTQTPKHLITATGQRVTLRCSPRSGDLSVYWYQQSLDQGLQFLIQYYNGEERAKGNILERFSAQQFPDLHSELNLSSLELGDSALYFCASSGGTLYGYTFGSGTRLTVV.

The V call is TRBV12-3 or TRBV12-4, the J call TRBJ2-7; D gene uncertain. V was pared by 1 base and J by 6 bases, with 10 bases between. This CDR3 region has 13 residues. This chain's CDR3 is CASSLGASGEQYF. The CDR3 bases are TGTGCCAGCAGTTTAGGGGCCTCCGGCGAGCAGTACTTC.

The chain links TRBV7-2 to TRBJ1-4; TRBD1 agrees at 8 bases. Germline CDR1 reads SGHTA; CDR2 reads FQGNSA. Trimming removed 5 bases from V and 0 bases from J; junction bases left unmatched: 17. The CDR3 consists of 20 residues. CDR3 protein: CASSPDTPGTGDATNEKLFF. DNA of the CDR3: TGTGCCAGCAGCCCAGATACACCCGGGACAGGAGACGCAACTAATGAAAAACTGTTTTTT.

The CDR3 sequence: CASSLVGGDASHEQYF. CDR3 nucleotide sequence: TGTGCCAGCAGCTTAGTAGGGGGGGACGCATCCCACGAGCAGTACTTC. The chain combines TRBV7-9 with TRBJ2-7; perhaps TRBD2 as D (7 bases). The CDR3 extends over 16 amino acids. The V end was cut by 1 base, the J end by 5 bases, with 18 bases between. Germline lookup yields CDR1 SEHNR and CDR2 FQNEAQ (reference sequence).

In nucleotides, the CDR3 is TGCGCCAGCAGCTTGGCTTGGTCTAGCGGTTGTATTCCTACCTACGAGCAGTACTTC. This gives the protein CASSLAWSSGCIPTYEQYF. J is TRBJ2-5 and V is TRBV5-1, with TRBD2 matching 7 bases. The J call may be faulty, since TRBJ2-7 better matches the DNA end. Germline lookup yields CDR1 SGHRS and CDR2 YFSETQ. The length of the CDR3 is 19 residues.